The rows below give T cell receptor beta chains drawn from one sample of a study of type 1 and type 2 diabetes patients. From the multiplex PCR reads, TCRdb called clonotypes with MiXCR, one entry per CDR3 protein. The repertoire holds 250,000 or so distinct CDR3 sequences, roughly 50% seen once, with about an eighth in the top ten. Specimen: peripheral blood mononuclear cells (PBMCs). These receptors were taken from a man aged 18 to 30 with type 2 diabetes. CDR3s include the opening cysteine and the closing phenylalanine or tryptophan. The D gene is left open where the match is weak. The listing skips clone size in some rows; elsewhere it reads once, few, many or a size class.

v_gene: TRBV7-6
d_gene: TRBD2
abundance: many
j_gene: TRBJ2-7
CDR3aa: CASSSSGSSEQYF
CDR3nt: TGTGCCAGCAGTAGCAGCGGGAGTAGCGAGCAGTACTTC

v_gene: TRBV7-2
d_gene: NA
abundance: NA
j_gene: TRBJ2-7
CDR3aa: CASSLAGLPYF
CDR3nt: TGTGCCAGCAGCTTAGCCGGCCTTCCGTACTTC

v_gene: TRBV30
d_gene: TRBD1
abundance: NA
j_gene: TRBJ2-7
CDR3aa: CAWRAFRTGRYEQYF
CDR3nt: TGTGCCTGGAGGGCGTTTAGGACAGGGCGCTACGAGCAGTACTTC

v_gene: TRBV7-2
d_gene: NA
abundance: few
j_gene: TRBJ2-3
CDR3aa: CASRPGPSTDTQYF
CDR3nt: TGTGCCAGCAGGCCGGGACCCAGCACAGATACGCAGTATTTT

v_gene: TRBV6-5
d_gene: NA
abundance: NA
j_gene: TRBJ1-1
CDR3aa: CATAEYTEAFF
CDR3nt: TGTGCCACCGCAGAATACACTGAAGCTTTCTTT

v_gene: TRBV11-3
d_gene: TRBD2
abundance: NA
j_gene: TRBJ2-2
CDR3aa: CASSLGYGGRSYTGELFF
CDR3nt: TGTGCCAGCAGCTTAGGTTACGGCGGGAGGTCTTACACCGGGGAGCTGTTTTTT

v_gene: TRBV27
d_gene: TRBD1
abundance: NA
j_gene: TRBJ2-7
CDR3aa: CASSPRLAAGTGVSF
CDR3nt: TGTGCCAGCAGTCCCCGCCTTGCAGCCGGGACAGGGGTGTCTTTC

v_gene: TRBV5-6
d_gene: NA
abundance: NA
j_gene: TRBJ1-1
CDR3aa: CASISITQVAFF
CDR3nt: TGTGCCAGCATCTCAATTACCCAGGTCGCTTTCTTT

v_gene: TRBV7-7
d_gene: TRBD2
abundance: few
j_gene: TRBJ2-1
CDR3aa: CASSLEAGGHEQFF
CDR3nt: TGTGCCAGCAGCTTGGAGGCGGGGGGGCATGAGCAGTTCTTC

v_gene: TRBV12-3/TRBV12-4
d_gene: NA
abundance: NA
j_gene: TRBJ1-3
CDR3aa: CASGLMGPLYTIYF
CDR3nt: TGTGCCAGCGGCTTGATGGGCCCCCTTTACACCATATATTTT

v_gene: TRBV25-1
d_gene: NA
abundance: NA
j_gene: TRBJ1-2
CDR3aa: CASSLGTHYGYTF
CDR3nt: TGTGCCAGCAGCCTCGGGACACACTATGGCTACACCTTC

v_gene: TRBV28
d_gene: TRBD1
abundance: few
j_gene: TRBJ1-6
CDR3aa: CASSSRQGAYNSPLHF
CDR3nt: TGTGCCAGCAGTTCAAGACAGGGCGCCTATAATTCACCCCTCCACTTT

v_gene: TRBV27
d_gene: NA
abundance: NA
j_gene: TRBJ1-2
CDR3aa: CASSVMAARDYGYTF
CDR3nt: TGTGCCAGCAGTGTTATGGCAGCCAGGGACTATGGCTACACCTTC

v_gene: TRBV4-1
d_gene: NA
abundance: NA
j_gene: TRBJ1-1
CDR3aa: CASSQELRGTEAFF
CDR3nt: TGCGCCAGCAGCCAAGAGTTGAGAGGTACTGAAGCTTTCTTT

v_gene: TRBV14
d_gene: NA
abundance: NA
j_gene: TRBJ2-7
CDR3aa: CASSQVAGSSYEQYF
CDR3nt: TGTGCCAGCAGCCAAGTTGCCGGTAGCTCCTACGAGCAGTACTTC

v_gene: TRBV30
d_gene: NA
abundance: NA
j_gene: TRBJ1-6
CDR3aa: CAWSRLENSPLHF
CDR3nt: TGTGCCTGGAGTCGTCTCGAAAATTCACCCCTCCACTTT

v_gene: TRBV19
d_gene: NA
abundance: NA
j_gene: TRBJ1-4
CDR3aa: CASHEANSATNEKLFF
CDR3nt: TGTGCCAGTCATGAGGCCAACTCTGCAACTAATGAAAAACTGTTTTTT

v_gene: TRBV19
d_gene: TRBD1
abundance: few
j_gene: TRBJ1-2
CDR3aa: CASSITGQGGYTF
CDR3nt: TGTGCCAGTAGTATAACGGGACAGGGAGGCTACACCTTC

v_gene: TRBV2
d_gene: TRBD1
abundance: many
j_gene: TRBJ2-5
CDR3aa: CASKVGQGKTQYF
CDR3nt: TGTGCCAGCAAGGTTGGACAGGGCAAGACCCAGTACTTC

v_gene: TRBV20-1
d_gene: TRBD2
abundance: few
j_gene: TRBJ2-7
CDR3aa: CSAWTSGRYEQYF
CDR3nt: TGCAGTGCTTGGACTAGCGGGCGCTACGAGCAGTACTTC

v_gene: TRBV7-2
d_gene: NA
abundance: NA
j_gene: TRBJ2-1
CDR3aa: CASSMGPGWNEQFF
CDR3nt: TGTGCCAGCAGCATGGGGCCAGGATGGAATGAGCAGTTCTTC

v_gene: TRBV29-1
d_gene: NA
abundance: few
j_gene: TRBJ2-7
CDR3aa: CSVAVRSYEQYF
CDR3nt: TGCAGCGTTGCCGTCAGGTCCTACGAGCAGTACTTC

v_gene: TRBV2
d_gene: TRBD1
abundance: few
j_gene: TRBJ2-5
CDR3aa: CASSALTGEETQYF
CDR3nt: TGTGCCAGCAGCGCCTTGACAGGGGAGGAGACCCAGTACTTC

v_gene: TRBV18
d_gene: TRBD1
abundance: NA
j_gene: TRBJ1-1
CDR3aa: CASSPNDRAEAFF
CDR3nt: TGTGCCAGCTCACCAAACGACAGGGCTGAAGCTTTCTTT

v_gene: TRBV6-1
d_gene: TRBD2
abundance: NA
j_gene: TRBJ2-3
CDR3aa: CASTGTSGSPDTQYF
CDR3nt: TGTGCCAGCACTGGGACTAGCGGGAGTCCAGATACGCAGTATTTT

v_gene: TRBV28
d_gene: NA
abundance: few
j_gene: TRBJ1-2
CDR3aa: CASSSGTAAYGYTF
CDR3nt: TGTGCCAGCAGTTCAGGGACGGCGGCCTATGGCTACACCTTC

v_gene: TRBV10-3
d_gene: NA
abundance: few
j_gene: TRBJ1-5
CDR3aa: CAISESGDKGQPQHF
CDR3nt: TGTGCCATCAGTGAGTCGGGGGACAAAGGTCAGCCCCAGCATTTT

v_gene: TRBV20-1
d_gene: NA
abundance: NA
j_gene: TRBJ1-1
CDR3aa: CSASQGEHTEAFF
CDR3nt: TGCAGTGCTAGTCAGGGCGAGCACACTGAAGCTTTCTTT

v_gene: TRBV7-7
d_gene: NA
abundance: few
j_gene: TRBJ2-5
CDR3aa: CASSLGGTAAQETQYF
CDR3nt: TGTGCTAGCAGCTTAGGTGGGACTGCTGCACAAGAGACCCAGTACTTC

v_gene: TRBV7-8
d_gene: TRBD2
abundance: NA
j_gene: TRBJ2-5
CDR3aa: CASSRFPPGGETQYF
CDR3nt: TGTGCCAGCAGCAGATTCCCCCCGGGGGGAGAGACCCAGTACTTC

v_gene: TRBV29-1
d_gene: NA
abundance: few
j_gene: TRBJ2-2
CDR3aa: CSVGFGTLTGELFF
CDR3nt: TGCAGCGTTGGCTTTGGGACACTCACCGGGGAGCTGTTTTTT

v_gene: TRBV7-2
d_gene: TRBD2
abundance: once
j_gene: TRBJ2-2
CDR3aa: CASSLVKLAGFGELFF
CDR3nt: TGTGCCAGCAGCTTAGTGAAGCTAGCGGGTTTCGGGGAGCTGTTTTTT

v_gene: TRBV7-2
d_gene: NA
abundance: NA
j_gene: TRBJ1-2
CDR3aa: CASSLGAVNGYTF
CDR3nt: TGTGCCAGCAGCTTAGGGGCAGTCAATGGCTACACCTTC

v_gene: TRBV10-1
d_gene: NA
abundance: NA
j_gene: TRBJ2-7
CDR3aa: CASTAGVTYEQYF
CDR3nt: TGCGCGAGCACTGCGGGCGTGACCTACGAGCAGTACTTC

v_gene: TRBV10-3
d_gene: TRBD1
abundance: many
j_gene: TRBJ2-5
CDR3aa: CAISGQEETQYF
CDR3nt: TGTGCCATCAGCGGACAGGAGGAGACCCAGTACTTC

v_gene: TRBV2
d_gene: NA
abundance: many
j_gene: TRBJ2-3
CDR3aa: CASSESAYTDTQYF
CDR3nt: TGTGCCAGCAGTGAAAGTGCTTACACAGATACGCAGTATTTT

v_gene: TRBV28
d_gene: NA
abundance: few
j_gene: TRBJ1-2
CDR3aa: CASSLLTSTYGYTF
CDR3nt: TGTGCCAGCAGTCTTCTAACATCTACCTATGGCTACACCTTC

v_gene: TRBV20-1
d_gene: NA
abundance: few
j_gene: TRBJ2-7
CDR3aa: CSARTLYEQYF
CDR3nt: TGCAGTGCGCGAACTTTGTACGAGCAGTACTTC

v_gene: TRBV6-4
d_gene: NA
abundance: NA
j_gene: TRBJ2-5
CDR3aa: CASSDSMAAQYF
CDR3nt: TGTGCCAGCAGTGACAGCATGGCGGCCCAGTACTTC

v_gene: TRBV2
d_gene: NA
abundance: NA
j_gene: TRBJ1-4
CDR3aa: CASSERENEKLFF
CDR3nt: TGTGCCAGCAGTGAGAGGGAAAATGAAAAACTGTTTTTT

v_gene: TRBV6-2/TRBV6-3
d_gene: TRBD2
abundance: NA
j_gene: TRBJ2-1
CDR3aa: CASTSLAGGYNEQFF
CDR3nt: TGTGCCAGCACCTCACTAGCGGGGGGATACAATGAGCAGTTCTTC

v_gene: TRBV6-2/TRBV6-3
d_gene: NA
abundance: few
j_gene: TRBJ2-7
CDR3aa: CASSSLGERTYEQYF
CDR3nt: TGTGCCAGCAGTTCACTTGGCGAAAGAACCTACGAGCAGTACTTC

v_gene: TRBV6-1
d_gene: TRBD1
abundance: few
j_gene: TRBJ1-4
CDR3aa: CASSELGTGVEKLFF
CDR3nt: TGTGCCAGCAGTGAACTGGGGACAGGGGTTGAAAAACTGTTTTTT

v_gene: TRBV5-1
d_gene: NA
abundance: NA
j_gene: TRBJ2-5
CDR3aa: CASSLGGTQKTQYF
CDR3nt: TGCGCCAGCAGCTTGGGGGGAACCCAAAAGACCCAGTACTTC